The 10 T cell receptor beta chains listed next were all sequenced from one sample in a study of tumor and adjacent non-tumor tissue in lung cancer. TCRbeta libraries were built with three rounds of nested PCR, modified from ARM-PCR. TCRdb independently ran MiXCR on the multiplex PCR reads; one entry per CDR3 protein. This table has 200,000 to 250,000 distinct CDR3 sequences, about 76% appearing once. RNA was extracted from bulk tissue without any cell sorting. The sequenced sample was lung tumor tissue. The receptor source for this set is a man aged 60 to 75 with non-small cell lung cancer.

This clonotype was counted between two and nine times. This may stem from a read error, because a much larger clone lies one nucleotide away. The chain recombines TRBV29-1 with TRBJ1-6, with 7 bases fitting TRBD1. The CDR3 spans 15 residues. Looked up from germline, CDR1 is SQVTM and CDR2 is ANQGSEA. The CDR3 DNA reads as TGCTGCGTTAAGACAGGGAGCTCCTATAATTCACCCCTCCACTTT. Translation: CCVKTGSSYNSPLHF.

This clonotype occurred a few times. It is likely a read error, because the conserved phenylalanine at the end of the CDR3 is missing. The chain carries TRBV28 and TRBJ1-2; weak D call: TRBD1 (5 bases). This CDR3 has 14 residues. Germline V CDR1 and CDR2: MDHEN, SYDVKM. Trimming took 3 bases from V and 4 from J, leaving 12 bases between them. The CDR3 nucleotides read TGTGCCAGCAGTTTGATGGGGCAGGGCTATGGCTACACCCTC. Translation gives CASSLMGQGYGYTL.

This chain links TRBV6-2 or TRBV6-3 with TRBJ2-3; D tentatively reads TRBD1 or TRBD2 (6 bases each). V was clipped by 11 bases and J by 2 bases, with 17 bases between them. CDR3 size: 14 residues. Germline V gene lookup returns CDR1 MNHEY and CDR2 SVGEGT. CDR3 sequence reads: CASLRGEFTDTQYF. Written as DNA, the CDR3 is TGTGCCTCCCTGAGGGGGGAATTCACAGATACGCAGTATTTT.

About this clonotype: The junction departs from the called germline gene at one end, perhaps through a read error. This chain joins TRBV6-5 and TRBJ1-1; D is uncertain. The length of the CDR3 is 12 residues. Per the germline V gene, CDR1 is MNHEY and CDR2 is SVGAGI. CDR3 nucleotides: TGTGCCAGCGGTTCCTATTACACTGAAGCCTTCTTT. Residues: CASGSYYTEAFF.

A note on this clonotype: Just one base apart from a much larger clone, this may be a read error. The chain joins TRBV4-2 to TRBJ2-1; the D call may be TRBD1 or TRBD2 (6 bases each). CDR1 is LGHNA and CDR2 is YNFKEQ in the germline V gene. CDR3 length: 16 residues. The ends were cut back, 0 bases at V and 2 bases at J, with 11 bases in the middle. The CDR3 sequence is CASSQDTRGAYNEQFF. As DNA, the CDR3 is TGTGCCAGCAGCCAAGATACTAGGGGGGCCTACAATGAGCAGTTCTTC.

As concerns this clonotype: A much larger clone differs by one base, so this may be a read error. The V call is TRBV29-1, the J call TRBJ2-3, with D maybe TRBD1 (5 bases). Germline V CDR1 and CDR2: SQVTM, ANQGSEA. The CDR3 is made up of 16 amino acids. The CDR3 bases are TGCAACGTTGAAGGAGACAGCTTACAGATCACAGATACGCAGTATTTT. Its protein is CNVEGDSLQITDTQYF.

As regards this clonotype: This could be a read error, since a much larger clone is one nucleotide away. The chain joins TRBV20-1 to TRBJ2-5; TRBD2 matches at 12 bases. With V trimmed by 7 bases and J by 3 bases, 9 bases remained unmatched. Germline V gene lookup returns CDR1 DFQATT and CDR2 SNEGSKA (reference sequence). The CDR3 totals 15 residues. In DNA form, the CDR3 reads TGCAGTGTTTTCCCCCCTAGCGGGGGGGAAGAGACCCAGTACTTC. Translation gives CSVFPPSGGEETQYF.

On this clonotype itself: A much larger clone is a single base away; this may be a read error. The chain carries TRBV11-2 and TRBJ2-3; TRBD1 agrees at 7 bases. CDR3 length equals 15 residues. From germline, CDR1 is SGHAT and CDR2 FQNNGV. DNA for the CDR3: TGTGCCAGCAGCCGAGACAGGGATGTGACAGATATGCAGTATTTT. Protein: CASSRDRDVTDMQYF.

Turning to this clonotype: One junction end disagrees with the germline gene, perhaps due to a read error. The chain uses TRBV12-3 or TRBV12-4 and TRBJ1-5, with a weak D call TRBD1 (5 bases). The CDR3 is made up of 13 amino acids. The chain's CDR3 is CAGSLLRDQPQHF. The CDR3 DNA is TGTGCCGGCAGTTTACTCAGGGACCAGCCCCAGCATTTT.

On this clonotype: The junction differs from germline at one of its ends, possibly a read error. The chain recombines TRBV20-1 with TRBJ2-3, with TRBD2 matching over 14 bases. CDR1 and CDR2 (germline): DFQATT, SNEGSKA (reference sequence). The CDR3 totals 17 residues. CDR3 nucleotides: TGCAGTGCTCCGACTAGCGGGGGGGTCCCTAGCATAGATACGCAGTATTTT. As protein: CSAPTSGGVPSIDTQYF.